This T cell receptor beta chain stems from a study of cytomegalovirus exposure and HLA in healthy donors. Across the whole study: The study placed 70% to 85% of its 350 to 400 genotyped donors in the Caucasian-associated ancestry cluster.

The PCR was carried out with 60 Vbeta primers and 13 Jbeta primers. Clones were sequenced by immunoSEQ multiplex PCR, and TCRdb holds only the in-frame ones, with some missing. Among around 150,000 clones listed, roughly 70% were seen once. Trimming removed 1 base from V and 8 bases from J; junction bases left unmatched: 11. Germline loops: CDR1 SGDLS, CDR2 YYNGEE. The CDR3 is 16 residues long. On this clone itself: Antigen unknown.

Study-level findings and limits: It was taken for granted in presence/absence analyses that sequencing depth across donors was roughly uniform. Some V segments (TRBV6-2 and TRBV6-3 among them) were excluded as indistinguishable. Rates of TCR association differed by HLA locus in a later analysis, with DRB1 highest and HLA-C lowest.

The chain has TRBV9 and TRBJ1-4; TRBD1 aligns across 7 bases. Sequencing input: PBMCs. This receptor was obtained from a woman between 50 and 59 years old in good health and CMV-seropositive. CDR3 in amino acids: CASSVQTGTAPEKLFF. Here the CDR3 DNA reads TGTGCCAGCAGCGTACAAACCGGGACAGCACCCGAAAAACTGTTTTTT.